A single sample is the source of the 9 T cell receptor beta chains below, sequenced in a study of cytomegalovirus exposure and HLA in healthy donors. A multiplex PCR was run with 60 Vbeta primers and 13 Jbeta primers. TCRdb's table, derived via immunoSEQ multiplex PCR, lists solely in-frame clones and lacks some. The sample has some 98,000 clones; over 60% are singletons. Sequencing was carried out using PBMCs. Receptors originate from a human donor in good health.

The rearrangement joins TRBV5-4 to TRBJ1-2; D remains unclear. CDR3 size: 14 residues. Germline V gives CDR1 SGHNT, CDR2 YYREEE (reference sequence). Trimming left V 3 bases short and J 6 bases short, with 15 bases between. The CDR3 loop reads CASSYRDRAHGYTF. The CDR3 DNA reads as TGTGCCAGCAGCTACCGGGATCGCGCCCATGGCTACACCTTC.

The chain uses TRBV6-1 and TRBJ2-1; 10 nucleotides agree with TRBD1. The ends lost 5 bases at V and 6 bases at J; junction bases unmatched: 13. This CDR3 comprises 17 residues. Germline CDR1 is MNHNS and CDR2 is SASEGT. The CDR3 loop is CASSQGAGQGVSNEQFF. The CDR3 DNA reads TGTGCCAGCAGTCAAGGTGCAGGACAGGGGGTTTCCAATGAGCAGTTCTTC.

This clone was counted only a few times. CDR3 in DNA: TGTGCCAGCAGCCAAGCAGAAGCGGGGGGGCAGGATACGCAGTATTTT. Translating gives CASSQAEAGGQDTQYF. The chain links TRBV4-2 to TRBJ2-3, with 10 nucleotides matching TRBD2. The CDR3 covers 16 residues. From germline, CDR1 is LGHNA and CDR2 YNFKEQ. The V and J ends lost 1 base and 6 bases, in that order; junction bases with no gene match: 7.

J is TRBJ1-1 and V is TRBV5-8, with 7 bases identical to TRBD1. Germline V gene lookup returns CDR1 SGHTS and CDR2 YDEGEE. The ends lost 5 bases at V and 3 bases at J; junction bases unmatched: 7. This CDR3 has 14 residues. The CDR3 region has the DNA TGTGCCAGCAGTAACCGACAGGGTTACACTGAAGCTTTCTTT. Residues: CASSNRQGYTEAFF. The entire variable domain, with the rest obtained from reference TRBV5-8 and TRBJ1-1, is as follows: EAGVTQSPTHLIKTRGQQATLRCSPISGHTSVYWYQQALGLGLQFLLWYDEGEERNRGNFPPRFSGRQFPNYSSELNVNALELEDSALYLCASSNRQGYTEAFFGQGTRLTVV.

The chain is built from TRBV5-1 and TRBJ2-3, with 9 bases aligning to TRBD1. V gave up 4 bases and J gave up 4 bases; unmatched junction bases: 7. CDR1 is SGHRS and CDR2 is YFSETQ in the germline V gene. CDR3 size: 15 residues. The DNA for the CDR3 is TGCGCCAGCAGCAGGGGACAGGGCGTATCAGATACGCAGTATTTT. Protein sequence: CASSRGQGVSDTQYF.

The chain employs TRBV9 and TRBJ2-1; no firm D call. This CDR3 has 13 amino acids. The germline CDR1 and CDR2 sequences are SGDLS and YYNGEE. Trimming pared 0 bases from V and 10 bases from J, leaving 11 bases between. CDR3 DNA sequence: TGTGCCAGCAGCGTAGATCTGCGAACCGAGCAGTTCTTC. It encodes CASSVDLRTEQFF.

This clone was detected only a few times. The gene calls are TRBV5-6 and TRBJ1-1; no definite D call. The V gene lost 3 bases and the J gene lost 5 bases, with 14 bases spanning the gap. Looked up from germline, CDR1 is SGHDT and CDR2 is YYEEEE. The CDR3 is 14 residues long. This CDR3 is CASSSPETGTEAFF. CDR3 nucleotides: TGTGCCAGCAGCTCGCCCGAGACGGGGACTGAAGCTTTCTTT.

The rearrangement uses TRBV5-8 and TRBJ2-5; D perhaps matches TRBD1 (6 bases). The CDR3 has 15 residues. The germline V gene has CDR1 SGHTS and CDR2 YDEGEE. Trimming left V 0 bases short and J 4 bases short, with 13 bases between. For the CDR3, the DNA is TGTGCCAGCAGCTTGGGTCAGGGGCAGGGAGAGACCCAGTACTTC. It encodes CASSLGQGQGETQYF.

The chain has TRBV7-9 and TRBJ2-3, with unresolved D. CDR3 length equals 14 residues. V was trimmed by 6 bases and J by 0 bases, leaving 10 bases between them. Looked up from germline, CDR1 is SEHNR and CDR2 is FQNEAQ (reference sequence). This CDR3 reads CASSVSRSTDTQYF. CDR3 in DNA: TGTGCCAGCAGTGTATCTAGAAGCACAGATACGCAGTATTTT.